Presented here are 3 T cell receptor beta chains from one specimen sequenced in a study of CD8+ T cells in alopecia areata. Reverse transcribed after extraction, RNA yielded cDNA as the sequencing template. Repertoires were generated with immunoSEQ multiplex PCR, while TCRdb's copy carries only in-frame clones and drops some. This table has hundreds of thousands of clones, approximately 61% appearing once. This specimen was CD4+ T cells sorted from blood, taken at week 0. These receptors were obtained from a human donor with alopecia areata.

This clone showed up just a few times. Different DNA sequences within this sample yield the same CDR3. J is TRBJ2-3 and V is TRBV29-1; D is perhaps TRBD1 (5 bases). V was pared by 4 bases and J by 0 bases, with 8 bases between. Per the germline V gene, CDR1 is SQVTM and CDR2 is ANQGSEA. The CDR3 runs 13 residues. The CDR3 nucleotides read TGCAGCGTTGGGGGCAGAAGCACAGATACGCAGTATTTT. This translates into CSVGGRSTDTQYF.

The rearrangement uses TRBV7-8 and TRBJ2-7; D gene uncertain. The CDR3 loop spans 13 amino acids. V shed 5 bases and J shed 3 bases, with 11 bases lying between them. Per the germline V gene, CDR1 is SGHVS and CDR2 is FQNEAQ. This chain's CDR3 is CASSRSSIYEQYF. The CDR3 nucleotides read TGTGCCAGCAGCCGTTCCAGTATCTACGAGCAGTACTTC.

This sequence joins TRBV7-8 and TRBJ1-1, with unresolved D. This CDR3 is built from 13 residues. The germline CDR1 and CDR2 sequences are SGHVS and FQNEAQ. Trimming left V 3 bases short and J 1 base short, with 6 bases between. The CDR3 DNA reads TGTGCCAGCAGCTTGCAGAGGAACACTGAAGCTTTCTTT. This codes for CASSLQRNTEAFF. The full variable domain, in which reference TRBV7-8 and TRBJ1-1 provide the parts outside the CDR3, is GAGVSQSPRYKVAKRGQDVALRCDPISGHVSLFWYQQALGQGPEFLTYFQNEAQLDKSGLPSDRFFAERPEGSVSTLKIQRTQQEDSAVYLCASSLQRNTEAFFGQGTRLTVV.